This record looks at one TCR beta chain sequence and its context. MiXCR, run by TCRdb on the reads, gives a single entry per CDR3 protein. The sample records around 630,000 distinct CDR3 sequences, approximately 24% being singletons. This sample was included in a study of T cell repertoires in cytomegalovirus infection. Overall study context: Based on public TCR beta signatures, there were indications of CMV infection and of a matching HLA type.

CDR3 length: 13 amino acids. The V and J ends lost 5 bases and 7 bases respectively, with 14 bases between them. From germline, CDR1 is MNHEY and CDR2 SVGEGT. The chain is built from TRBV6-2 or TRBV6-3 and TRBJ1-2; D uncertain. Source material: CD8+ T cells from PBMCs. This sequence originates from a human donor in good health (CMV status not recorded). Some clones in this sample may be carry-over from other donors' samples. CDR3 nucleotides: TGTGCCAGCAGTCCGGGAGGCCCCTGTGGCTACACCTTC. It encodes CASSPGGPCGYTF.